Here is one T cell receptor (beta chain) with its context. Its specificity is unknown. The data were produced by immunoSEQ multiplex PCR, yet TCRdb's version contains in-frame clones alone and is incomplete. The repertoire holds more than 50,000 clones, with roughly 89% as singletons. This record comes from a study of OX40 agonist ivuxolimab in advanced cancers. Study findings and constraints: At 0.1 to 3.0 mg/kg, CD4+ and CD8+ blood T cells expanded clonally by week 6. The average count of expanded clones was higher among CD8+ T cells than among CD4+.

V was pared by 4 bases and J by 1 base, with 3 bases of the junction left unmatched. The germline V gene has CDR1 LNHDA and CDR2 SQIVND (reference sequence). The CDR3 covers 15 residues. Sampling of blood occurred at baseline, cycle 4 day 1, and cycle 7 day 1. The V and J genes are TRBV19 and TRBJ2-1; 8 bases line up with TRBD1. The clonotype was recovered from an adult with an advanced solid tumor such as melanoma, head and neck, liver or kidney cancer. This specimen was CD4+ or CD8+ T cells sorted from blood, taken in a trial of the OX40 agonist ivuxolimab. CDR3 in amino acids: CASSKGQGSYNEQFF. The CDR3 DNA follows: TGTGCCAGTAGTAAAGGACAGGGTTCCTACAATGAGCAGTTCTTC.